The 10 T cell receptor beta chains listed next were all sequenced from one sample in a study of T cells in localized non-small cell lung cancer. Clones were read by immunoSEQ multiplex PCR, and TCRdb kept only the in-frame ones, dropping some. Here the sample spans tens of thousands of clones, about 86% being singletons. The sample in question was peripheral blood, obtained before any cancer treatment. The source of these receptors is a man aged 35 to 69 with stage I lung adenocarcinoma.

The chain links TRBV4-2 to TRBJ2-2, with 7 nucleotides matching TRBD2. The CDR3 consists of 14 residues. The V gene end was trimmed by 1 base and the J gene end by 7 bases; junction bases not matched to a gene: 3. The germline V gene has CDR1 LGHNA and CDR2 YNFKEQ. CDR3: CASSQGLALGELFF. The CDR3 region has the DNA TGTGCCAGCAGCCAAGGACTAGCTCTCGGGGAGCTGTTTTTT.

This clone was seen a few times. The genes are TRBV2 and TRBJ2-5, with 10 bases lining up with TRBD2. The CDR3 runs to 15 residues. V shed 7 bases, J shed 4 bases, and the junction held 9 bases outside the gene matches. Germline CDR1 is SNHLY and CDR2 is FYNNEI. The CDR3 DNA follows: TGTGCCAGCACTGTGGCTAGCGGGAGCGGAGAGACCCAGTACTTC. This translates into CASTVASGSGETQYF. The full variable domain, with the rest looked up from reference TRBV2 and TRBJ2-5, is EPEVTQTPSHQVTQMGQEVILRCVPISNHLYFYWYRQILGQKVEFLVSFYNNEISEKSEIFDDQFSVERPDGSNFTLKIRSTKLEDSAMYFCASTVASGSGETQYFGPGTRLLVL.

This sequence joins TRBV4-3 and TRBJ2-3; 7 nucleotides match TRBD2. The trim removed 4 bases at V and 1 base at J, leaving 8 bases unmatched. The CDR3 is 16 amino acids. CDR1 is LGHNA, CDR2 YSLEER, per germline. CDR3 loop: CASSPRPLAGTDTQYF. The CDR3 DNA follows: TGCGCCAGCAGCCCGCGACCCCTAGCGGGCACAGATACGCAGTATTTT.

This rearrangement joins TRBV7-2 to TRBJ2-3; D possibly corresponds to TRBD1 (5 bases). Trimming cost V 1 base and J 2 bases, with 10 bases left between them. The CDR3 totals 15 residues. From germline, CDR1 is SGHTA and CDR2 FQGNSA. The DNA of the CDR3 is TGTGCCAGCAGCTTAGGACAGATTTTCACAGATACGCAGTATTTT. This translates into CASSLGQIFTDTQYF.

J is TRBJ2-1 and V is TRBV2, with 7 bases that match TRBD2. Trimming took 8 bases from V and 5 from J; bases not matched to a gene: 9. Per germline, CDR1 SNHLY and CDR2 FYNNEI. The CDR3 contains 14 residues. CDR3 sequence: CASLAESFDNEQFF. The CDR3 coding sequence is TGTGCCAGCCTAGCGGAGAGTTTCGACAATGAGCAGTTCTTC.

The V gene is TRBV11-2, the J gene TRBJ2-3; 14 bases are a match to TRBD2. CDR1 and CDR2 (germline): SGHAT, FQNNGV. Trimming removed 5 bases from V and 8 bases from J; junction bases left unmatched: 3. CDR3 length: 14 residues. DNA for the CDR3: TGTGCCAGCAGCATCGGACTAGCGGGAGGTACGCAGTATTTT. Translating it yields CASSIGLAGGTQYF. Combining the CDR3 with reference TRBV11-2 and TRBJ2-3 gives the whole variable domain EAGVAQSPRYKIIEKRQSVAFWCNPISGHATLYWYQQILGQGPKLLIQFQNNGVVDDSQLPKDRFSAERLKGVDSTLKIQPAKLEDSAVYLCASSIGLAGGTQYFGPGTRLTVL.

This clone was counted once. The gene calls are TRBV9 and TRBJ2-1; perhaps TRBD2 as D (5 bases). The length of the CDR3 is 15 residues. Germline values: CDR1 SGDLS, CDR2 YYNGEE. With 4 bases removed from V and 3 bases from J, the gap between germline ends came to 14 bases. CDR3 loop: CASSPSGSVYNEQFF. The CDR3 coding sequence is TGTGCCAGCAGCCCCTCGGGGAGCGTCTACAATGAGCAGTTCTTC.

In DNA form, the CDR3 reads TGTGCCAGCAGTTTACGGGGCACCCAAGAGACCCAGTACTTC. It yields the protein CASSLRGTQETQYF. The rearrangement joins TRBV28 to TRBJ2-5, with D possibly called TRBD1 or TRBD2 (5 bases each). Germline V gene sequence: CDR1 MDHEN, CDR2 SYDVKM. Trimming pared 2 bases from V and 1 base from J, leaving 8 bases between. CDR3 length: 14 residues.

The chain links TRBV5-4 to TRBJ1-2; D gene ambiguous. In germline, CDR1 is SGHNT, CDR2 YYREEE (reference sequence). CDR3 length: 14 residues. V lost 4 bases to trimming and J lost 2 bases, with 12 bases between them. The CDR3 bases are TGTGCCAGCAGCCGGCAGTTGGTAAACTATGGCTACACCTTC. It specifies CASSRQLVNYGYTF.

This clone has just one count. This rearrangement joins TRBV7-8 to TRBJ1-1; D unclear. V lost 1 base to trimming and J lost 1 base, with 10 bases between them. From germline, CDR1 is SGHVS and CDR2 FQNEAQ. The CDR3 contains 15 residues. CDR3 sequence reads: CASSLGGNRNTEAFF. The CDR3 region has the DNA TGTGCCAGCAGCTTAGGTGGAAACAGGAACACTGAAGCTTTCTTT.